Sequencing of this TCR beta chain was carried out in a study of blood T cell repertoires in COVID-19. The ends lost 4 bases at V and 5 bases at J; junction bases unmatched: 4. Germline V gene sequence: CDR1 SQVTM, CDR2 ANQGSEA. The CDR3 is 14 amino acids. Sequencing used immunoSEQ multiplex PCR; TCRdb keeps in-frame clones, though not all of them. The repertoire holds about 200,000 clones, approximately 83% seen once, with more than 25% in the top ten. Sequenced input: peripheral blood. The sequence was obtained from a man aged 40-49 years with acute or convalescent COVID-19. The chain recombines TRBV29-1 with TRBJ2-2, with TRBD1 identical over 10 bases. Here the CDR3 DNA reads TGCAGCGTTGGGACAGGGGGTTATACCGGGGAGCTGTTTTTT. It yields the protein CSVGTGGYTGELFF.